This TCR beta chain was observed in a study of memory CD4+ T cells and cytomegalovirus serostatus. The sort gate was single viable CD3+CD4+CD8-CD45RO+ cells for memory CD4+ T cells. This table comes from immunoSEQ multiplex PCR, and its TCRdb copy is limited to in-frame clones, with some not included. The sample carries about 44,000 clones, 76% recorded once. Sequenced sample: memory CD4+ T cells from blood. This receptor was obtained from an adult in good health and CMV-seronegative.

CDR3 in DNA: TGTGCCAGCTCCGACACCAACAATAATTCACCCCTCCACTTT. This translates into CASSDTNNNSPLHF. This chain joins TRBV18 and TRBJ1-6; D ambiguous. The CDR3 is made up of 14 amino acids. Trimming shortened V by 6 bases and J by 5 bases, and 11 bases separated the two germline ends. The germline CDR1 and CDR2 sequences are KGHSH and LQKENI. The full variable domain, its missing parts supplied by reference TRBV18 and TRBJ1-6, is NAGVMQNPRHLVRRRGQEARLRCSPMKGHSHVYWYRQLPEEGLKFMVYLQKENIIDESGMPKERFSAEFPKEGPSILRIQQVVRGDSAAYFCASSDTNNNSPLHFGNGTRLTVT.